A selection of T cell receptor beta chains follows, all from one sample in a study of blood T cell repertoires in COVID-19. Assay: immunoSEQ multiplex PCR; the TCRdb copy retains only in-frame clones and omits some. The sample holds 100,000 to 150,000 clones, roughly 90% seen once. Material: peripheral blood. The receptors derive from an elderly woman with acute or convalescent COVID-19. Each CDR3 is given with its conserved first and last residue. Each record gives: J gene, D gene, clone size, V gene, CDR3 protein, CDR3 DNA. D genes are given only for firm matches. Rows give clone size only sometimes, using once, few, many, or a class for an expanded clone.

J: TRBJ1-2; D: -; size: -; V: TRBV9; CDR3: CASSVGGSGYTF; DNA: TGTGCCAGCAGCGTAGGAGGGAGCGGCTACACCTTC
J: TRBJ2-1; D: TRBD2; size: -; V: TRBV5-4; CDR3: CASSLRLAGGNEQFF; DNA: TGTGCCAGCAGCTTGCGACTAGCGGGGGGAAATGAGCAGTTCTTC
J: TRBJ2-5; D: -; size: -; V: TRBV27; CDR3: CASSSWTNQETQYF; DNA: TGTGCCAGCAGCTCATGGACTAACCAAGAGACCCAGTACTTC
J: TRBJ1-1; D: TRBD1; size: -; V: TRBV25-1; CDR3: CASSQGQGASVFF; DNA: TGTGCCAGCAGCCAAGGACAGGGGGCGTCTGTTTTCTTT
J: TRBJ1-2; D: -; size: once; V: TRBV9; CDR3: CASSVDGNYGYTF; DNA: TGTGCCAGCAGCGTCGACGGGAACTATGGCTACACCTTC
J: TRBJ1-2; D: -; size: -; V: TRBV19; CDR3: CASSRSRVGYTF; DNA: TGTGCCAGTAGTAGATCCAGGGTTGGCTACACCTTC
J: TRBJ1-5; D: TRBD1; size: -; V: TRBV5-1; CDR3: CASSAGQGAGPQHF; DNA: TGCGCCAGCAGCGCAGGACAGGGCGCGGGGCCCCAGCATTTT
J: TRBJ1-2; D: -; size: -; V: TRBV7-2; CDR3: CASSTRHSSYGYTF; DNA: TGTGCCAGCAGCACCCGACACAGTAGCTATGGCTACACCTTC
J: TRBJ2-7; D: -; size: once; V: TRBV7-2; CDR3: CASSPLARPYEQYF; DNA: TGTGCCAGCAGCCCCCTGGCCAGGCCCTACGAGCAGTACTTC
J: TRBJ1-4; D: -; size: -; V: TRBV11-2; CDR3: CASSQDPWGRTNEKLFF; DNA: TGTGCCAGCAGCCAGGACCCGTGGGGCAGGACTAATGAAAAACTGTTTTTT
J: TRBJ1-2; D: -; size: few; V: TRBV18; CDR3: CASSPSEGVSDYGYTF; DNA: TGTGCCAGCTCACCTTCCGAAGGGGTTTCCGACTATGGCTACACCTTC
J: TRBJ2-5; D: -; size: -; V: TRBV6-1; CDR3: CASSEDFLLRETQYF; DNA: TGTGCCAGCAGTGAAGATTTTCTATTGAGGGAGACCCAGTACTTC
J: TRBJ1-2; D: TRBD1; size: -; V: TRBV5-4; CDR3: CASSLVGQGYGYTF; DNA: TGTGCCAGCAGCTTGGTGGGACAGGGTTATGGCTACACCTTC
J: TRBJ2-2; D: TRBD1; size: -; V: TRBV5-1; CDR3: CASSSTGVGTGELFF; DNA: TGCGCCAGCAGCTCGACAGGGGTGGGCACCGGGGAGCTGTTTTTT
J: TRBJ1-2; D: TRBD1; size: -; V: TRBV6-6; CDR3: CASSSSQGYGYTF; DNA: TGTGCCAGCAGTTCTTCACAGGGGTATGGCTACACCTTC
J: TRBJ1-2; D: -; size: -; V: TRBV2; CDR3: CASSEQMANYGYTF; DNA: TGTGCCAGCAGTGAGCAGATGGCTAACTATGGCTACACCTTC
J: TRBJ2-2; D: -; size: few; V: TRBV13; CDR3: CASSSGRPTGELFF; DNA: TGTGCCAGCAGCTCCGGGAGACCCACCGGGGAGCTGTTTTTT
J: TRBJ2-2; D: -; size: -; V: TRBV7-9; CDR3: CASSRTSSTGELFF; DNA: TGTGCCAGCAGCCGGACATCCAGCACCGGGGAGCTGTTTTTT
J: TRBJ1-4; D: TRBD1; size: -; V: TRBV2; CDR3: CASSGPTRGPGASTNEKLFF; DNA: TGTGCCAGCAGTGGACCCACCAGGGGGCCGGGGGCTTCAACTAATGAAAAACTGTTTTTT
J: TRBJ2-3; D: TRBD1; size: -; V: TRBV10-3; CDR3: CAITLTGTGTDTQYF; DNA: TGTGCCATCACTCTGACCGGGACAGGAACAGATACGCAGTATTTT
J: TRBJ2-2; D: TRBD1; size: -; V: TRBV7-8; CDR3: CASSQGTGGTGELFF; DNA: TGTGCCAGCAGCCAAGGGACAGGGGGCACCGGGGAGCTGTTTTTT
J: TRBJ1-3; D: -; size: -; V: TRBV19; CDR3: CASTQASSGNTIYF; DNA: TGTGCCAGTACCCAGGCTTCCTCTGGAAACACCATATATTTT
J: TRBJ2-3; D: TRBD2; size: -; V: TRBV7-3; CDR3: CASSFGTTMGDTQYF; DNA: TGTGCCAGCAGCTTTGGGACTACGATGGGAGATACGCAGTATTTT
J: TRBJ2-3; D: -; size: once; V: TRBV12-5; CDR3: CASGPGGGGGDTQYF; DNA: TGTGCTAGTGGTCCCGGGGGTGGCGGTGGGGATACGCAGTATTTT
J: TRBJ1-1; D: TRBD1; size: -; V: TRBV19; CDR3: CASSKFRDRVRGGNTEAFF; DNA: TGTGCCAGTAGTAAGTTTCGGGACAGGGTCCGGGGAGGGAACACTGAAGCTTTCTTT
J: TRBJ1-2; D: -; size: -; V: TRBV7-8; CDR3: CASSLAQQGLDYGYTF; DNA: TGTGCCAGCAGCTTAGCTCAACAGGGTTTAGACTATGGCTACACCTTC
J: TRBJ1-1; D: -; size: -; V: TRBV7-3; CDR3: CASSSGTGSTEAFF; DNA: TGTGCCAGCAGCTCGGGAACAGGGAGCACTGAAGCTTTCTTT
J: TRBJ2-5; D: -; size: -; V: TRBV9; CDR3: CASSVDWVGGTQYF; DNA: TGTGCCAGCAGCGTCGACTGGGTCGGGGGGACCCAGTACTTC
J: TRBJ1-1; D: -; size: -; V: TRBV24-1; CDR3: CATSVPGGTEAFF; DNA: TGTGCCACCAGCGTGCCGGGGGGCACTGAAGCTTTCTTT
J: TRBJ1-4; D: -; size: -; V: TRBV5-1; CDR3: CASSLNGRDELFF; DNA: TGCGCCAGCAGCTTGAATGGACGGGATGAACTGTTTTTT
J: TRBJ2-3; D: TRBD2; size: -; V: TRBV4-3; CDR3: CASSLGLAGGTDTQYF; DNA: TGCGCCAGCAGCCTGGGACTAGCGGGGGGCACAGATACGCAGTATTTT
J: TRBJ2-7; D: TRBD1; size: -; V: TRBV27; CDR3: CASRNKPGQTYEQYF; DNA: TGTGCCAGCAGAAATAAACCGGGACAGACCTACGAGCAGTACTTC
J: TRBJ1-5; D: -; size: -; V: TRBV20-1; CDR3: CSASLRGQPQHF; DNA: TGCAGTGCTAGTTTGAGAGGTCAGCCCCAGCATTTT
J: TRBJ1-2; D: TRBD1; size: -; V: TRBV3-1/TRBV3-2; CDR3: CASSRDSYGYTF; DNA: TGTGCCAGCAGCCGGGACAGTTATGGCTACACCTTC
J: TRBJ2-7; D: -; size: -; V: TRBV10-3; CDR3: CAISEPLTTSTDEQYF; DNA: TGTGCCATCAGTGAGCCGCTAACTACTAGCACCGACGAGCAGTACTTC
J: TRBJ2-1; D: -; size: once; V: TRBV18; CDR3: CASSPDRQVPEQFF; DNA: TGTGCCAGCTCACCCGATCGACAGGTGCCTGAGCAGTTCTTC
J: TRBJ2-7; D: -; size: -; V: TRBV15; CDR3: CATSKDTTSYEQYF; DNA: TGTGCCACCAGCAAGGACACCACGTCCTACGAGCAGTACTTC
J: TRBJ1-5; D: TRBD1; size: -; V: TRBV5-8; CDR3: CASSRDRGGVQPQHF; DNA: TGTGCCAGCAGCCGGGACAGGGGCGGTGTGCAGCCCCAGCATTTT
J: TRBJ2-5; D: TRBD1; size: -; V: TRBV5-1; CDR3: CASSLEGTGKGETQYF; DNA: TGCGCCAGCAGCTTGGAAGGGACAGGGAAGGGGGAGACCCAGTACTTC
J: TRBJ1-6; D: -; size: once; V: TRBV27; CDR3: CASSPHRFEGFNSPLHF; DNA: TGTGCCAGCAGTCCCCACAGATTTGAGGGATTTAATTCACCCCTCCACTTT
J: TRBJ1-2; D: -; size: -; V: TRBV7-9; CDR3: CASSLQAGVFGYGYTF; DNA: TGTGCCAGCAGCTTACAGGCAGGGGTGTTTGGCTATGGCTACACCTTC
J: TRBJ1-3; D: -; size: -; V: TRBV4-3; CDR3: CASSQGTGTLGNTIYF; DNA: TGCGCCAGCAGCCAAGGAACCGGGACTCTTGGAAACACCATATATTTT
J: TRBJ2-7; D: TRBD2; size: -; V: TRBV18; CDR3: CASSPTLAGGPSGGEQYF; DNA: TGTGCCAGCTCACCCACACTAGCGGGGGGACCCTCTGGAGGCGAGCAGTACTTC
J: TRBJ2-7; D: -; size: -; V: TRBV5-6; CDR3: CASSLSAYEQYF; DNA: TGTGCCAGCAGCTTGAGCGCATACGAGCAGTACTTC
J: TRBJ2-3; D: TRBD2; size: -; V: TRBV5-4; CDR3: CASSSRTSPPDTQYF; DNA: TGTGCCAGCAGCTCAAGGACTAGCCCCCCAGATACGCAGTATTTT
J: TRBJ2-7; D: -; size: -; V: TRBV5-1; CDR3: CASSLEAGPYEQYF; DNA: TGCGCCAGCAGCTTGGAGGCAGGGCCCTACGAGCAGTACTTC
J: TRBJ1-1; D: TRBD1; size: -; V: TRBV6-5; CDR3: CASRQGGEAFF; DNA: TGTGCCAGCAGACAGGGGGGTGAAGCTTTCTTT
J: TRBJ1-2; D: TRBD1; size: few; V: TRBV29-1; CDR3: CSVGPTTGGEGYTF; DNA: TGCAGCGTTGGTCCGACGACAGGGGGCGAGGGCTACACCTTC
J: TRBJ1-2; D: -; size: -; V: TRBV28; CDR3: CASSLAGVGYTF; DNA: TGTGCCAGCAGTTTAGCAGGGGTTGGCTACACCTTC
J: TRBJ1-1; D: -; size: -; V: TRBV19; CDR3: CASSIQTQTKNTEAFF; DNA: TGTGCCAGTAGTATTCAAACTCAGACAAAGAACACTGAAGCTTTCTTT
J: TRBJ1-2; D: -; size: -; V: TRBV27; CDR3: CASKLRGDRGYTF; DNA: TGTGCCAGCAAACTTAGGGGTGATCGGGGCTACACCTTC
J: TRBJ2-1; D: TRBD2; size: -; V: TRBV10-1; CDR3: CASSEGGLYNEQFF; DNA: TGCGCCAGCAGTGAGGGGGGACTATACAATGAGCAGTTCTTC
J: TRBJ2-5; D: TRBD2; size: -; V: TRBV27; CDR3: CASSLSLAGGGTQYF; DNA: TGTGCCAGCAGTTTATCGCTAGCGGGGGGGGGAACCCAGTACTTC
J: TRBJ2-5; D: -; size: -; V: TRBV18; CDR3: CASSPSGSGQETQYF; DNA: TGTGCCAGCTCACCTTCGGGCTCGGGGCAAGAGACCCAGTACTTC
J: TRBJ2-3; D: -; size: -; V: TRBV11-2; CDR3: CASSFGDTQYF; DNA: TGTGCCAGCAGCTTCGGAGATACGCAGTATTTT
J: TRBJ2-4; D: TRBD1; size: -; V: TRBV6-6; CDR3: CASSYTRTGIQYF; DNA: TGTGCCAGCAGTTACACAAGGACAGGGATTCAGTACTTC
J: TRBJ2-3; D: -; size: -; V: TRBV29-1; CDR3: CSVTKGLGTDTQYF; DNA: TGCAGCGTCACCAAGGGACTGGGGACAGATACGCAGTATTTT
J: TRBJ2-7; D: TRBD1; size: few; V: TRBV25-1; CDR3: CASSVGQASYEQYF; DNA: TGTGCCAGCAGTGTAGGACAGGCCTCCTACGAGCAGTACTTC
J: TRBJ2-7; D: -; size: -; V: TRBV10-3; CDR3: CATAREFPPYEQYF; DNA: TGTGCCACGGCGAGGGAGTTCCCCCCCTACGAGCAGTACTTC
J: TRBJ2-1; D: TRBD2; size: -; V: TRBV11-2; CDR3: CASSLGLAEVSEQFF; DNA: TGTGCCAGCAGCTTGGGACTAGCGGAGGTGAGTGAGCAGTTCTTC